The clone carrying this T cell receptor (beta chain) has a handful of counts. Its specificity is not known. One entry per CDR3 protein results from TCRdb running MiXCR on the 5' RACE reads. The sample holds over 250,000 distinct CDR3 sequences, 4.1% seen once. The data were obtained in a study of T cells after yellow fever vaccination. Study findings and constraints: Reappearance after the booster was seen for most primary-vaccination clones, at about 95% CD4 and roughly 90% CD8.

There are 15 residues in the CDR3. From germline, CDR1 is LNHNV and CDR2 YYDKDF (reference sequence). V shed 6 bases and J 1 base; nucleotides not matched to a gene: 6. The TCR originated in a man between 18 and 29 years old who received the YFV17D yellow fever vaccine. This chain uses TRBV15 with TRBJ2-1; 7 positions match TRBD2. The sequences come from PBMCs, collected 5 days after the yellow fever booster vaccination. Here the CDR3 DNA reads TGTGCCACCAGTCTGGCGGGGGTATCCTACAATGAGCAGTTCTTC. Its protein is CATSLAGVSYNEQFF.